Below are 2 T cell receptor beta chains sequenced from a single sample in a study of tumor-infiltrating lymphocytes in glioblastoma multiforme. Three nested ARM-PCR rounds with V-beta and C-beta primers built TCRB libraries. TCRdb re-analysed the multiplex PCR reads in MiXCR, keeping a single row per CDR3 protein. The sample records tens of thousands of distinct CDR3 sequences, roughly three fifths being singletons. Sequenced sample: brain tumor tissue. All receptors come from a male donor with glioblastoma.

This clonotype was observed once. Likely a read error: the CDR3 ends without its conserved phenylalanine or tryptophan. The V gene is TRBV6-6, the J gene TRBJ2-3; no clear D. This CDR3 region has 15 residues. Per germline, CDR1 MNHNY and CDR2 SVGAGI (reference sequence). Trimming took off 10 bases at V and 2 bases at J, with 19 bases between the two ends. The CDR3 spells CATSASGGITDTQYL. DNA of the CDR3: TGTGCCACCTCGGCCTCTGGTGGTATCACAGATACGCAGTATTTG.

This clonotype has ten or more counts. The chain uses TRBV20-1 and TRBJ2-1; 8 bases align to TRBD2. CDR1 and CDR2 from the germline V gene are DFQATT and SNEGSKA (reference sequence). The CDR3 extends over 14 amino acids. V gave up 3 bases and J gave up 0 bases; unmatched junction bases: 1. CDR3 in DNA: TGCAGTGCTAGCGGGAGGGCCTCCTACAATGAGCAGTTCTTC. Amino acid sequence: CSASGRASYNEQFF.